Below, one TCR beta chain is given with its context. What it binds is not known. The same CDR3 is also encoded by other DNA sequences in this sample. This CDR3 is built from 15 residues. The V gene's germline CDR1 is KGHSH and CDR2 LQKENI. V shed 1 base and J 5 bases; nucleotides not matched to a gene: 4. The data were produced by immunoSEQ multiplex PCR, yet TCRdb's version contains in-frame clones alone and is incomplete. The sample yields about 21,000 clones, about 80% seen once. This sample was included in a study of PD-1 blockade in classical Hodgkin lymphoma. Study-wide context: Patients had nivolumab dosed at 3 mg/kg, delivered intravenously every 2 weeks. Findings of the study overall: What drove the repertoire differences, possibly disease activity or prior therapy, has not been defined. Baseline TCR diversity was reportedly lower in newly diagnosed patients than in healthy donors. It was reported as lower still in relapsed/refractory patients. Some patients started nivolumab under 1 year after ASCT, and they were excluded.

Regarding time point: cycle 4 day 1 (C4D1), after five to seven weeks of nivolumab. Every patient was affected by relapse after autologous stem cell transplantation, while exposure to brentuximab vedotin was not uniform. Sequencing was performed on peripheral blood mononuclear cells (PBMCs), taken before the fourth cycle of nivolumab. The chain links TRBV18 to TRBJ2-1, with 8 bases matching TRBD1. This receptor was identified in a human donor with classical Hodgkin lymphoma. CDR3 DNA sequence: TGTGCCAGCTCACCACTGGGGACAGGCCACAATGAGCAGTTCTTC. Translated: CASSPLGTGHNEQFF.